This T cell receptor (beta chain) was profiled in a study of human T cells and chemical hapten exposure. Time point in this sample: patch test 1, 2 weeks after DPC sensitization. Treatment: therapeutic diphenylcyclopropenone sensitization with weekly scalp DPC. Germline V gene sequence: CDR1 SGHRS, CDR2 YFSETQ. This CDR3 is 16 amino acids long. Trimming took off 0 bases at V and 6 bases at J, with 13 bases between the two ends. Authors' data handling: Counts of TCRs in each sample centred on a median of around 99,000 and extended from roughly 25,000 to 750,000. TCRdb independently ran MiXCR on the RACE reads; one entry per CDR3 protein. TCRdb's processing, not the authors' own work, is the source of the V and J calls. Among tens of thousands of distinct CDR3 sequences, over 9.5% were seen once, and the ten largest hold 2.2%. The study's findings and limits: The number of TCRs over 1 in 1000 frequency stayed unchanged after DPC.

About this clonotype itself: Its antigen is still unknown.

The sequence came from a man aged 35-49 years with alopecia areata. Some clones in this sample may be carry-over from other donors' samples. The sample was whole blood, taken in connection with sensitization to the hapten diphenylcyclopropenone (DPC). The chain has TRBV5-1 and TRBJ1-6, with unresolved D. Written as DNA, the CDR3 is TGCGCCAGCAGCTTGGGCGAGGTTCGTGGTAATTCACCCCTCCACTTT. It is translated as CASSLGEVRGNSPLHF.